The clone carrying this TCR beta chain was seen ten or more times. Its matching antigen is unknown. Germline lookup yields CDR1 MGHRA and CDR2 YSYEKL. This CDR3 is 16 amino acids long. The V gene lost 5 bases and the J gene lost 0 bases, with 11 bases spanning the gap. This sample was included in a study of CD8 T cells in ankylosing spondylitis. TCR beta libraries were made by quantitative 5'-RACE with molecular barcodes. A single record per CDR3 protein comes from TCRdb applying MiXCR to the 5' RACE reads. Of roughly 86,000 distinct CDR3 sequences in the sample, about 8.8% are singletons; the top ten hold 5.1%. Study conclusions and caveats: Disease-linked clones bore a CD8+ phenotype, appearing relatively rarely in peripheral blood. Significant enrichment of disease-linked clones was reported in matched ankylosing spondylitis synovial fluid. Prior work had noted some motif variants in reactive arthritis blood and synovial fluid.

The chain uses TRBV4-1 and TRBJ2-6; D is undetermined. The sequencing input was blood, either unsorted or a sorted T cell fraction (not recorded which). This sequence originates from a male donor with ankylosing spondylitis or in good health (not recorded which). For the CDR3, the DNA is TGCGCCAGCAGCGAAGGTCGGGTCTCTGGGGCCAACGTCCTGACTTTC. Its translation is CASSEGRVSGANVLTF.